This TCR beta chain derives from a study of blood T cell repertoires in COVID-19. Turning to the study itself: Samples representing acute and convalescent COVID-19 were sourced from the United States, Italy and Spain. Sample material is recorded as cDNA or gDNA derived from T cells, B-cell-depleted T cells, or PBMCs.

This clone showed up just a few times. Authors' data handling: By means of reference gene primer amplification, nucleated cell counts were estimated. Profiled with immunoSEQ multiplex PCR; TCRdb holds only in-frame clones, not every one. V, J and clone size are those of that table, while D and trimming were read from the DNA. This sample has about 63,000 clones, with roughly 85% found just once. Germline V CDR1 and CDR2: MDHEN, SYDVKM. Germline trimming cut 1 base from V and 7 bases from J; bases unmatched to any gene: 3. The CDR3 contains 14 residues. The sequence came from a human donor in a cohort sampled during active COVID-19. This chain joins TRBV28 and TRBJ1-2, with 10 bases fitting TRBD1. Input material: peripheral blood. Here the CDR3 reads CASSLYGTGAGYTF. CDR3 bases: TGTGCCAGCAGTTTATACGGGACAGGGGCTGGCTACACCTTC.